The next 30 T cell receptor beta chains were all read from a single sample in a study of OX40 agonist ivuxolimab in advanced cancers. Sequencing was performed with immunoSEQ multiplex PCR; in TCRdb, only in-frame clones are kept and a portion is missing. This table holds some 45,000 clones, around 80% found once. The source material was CD4+ or CD8+ T cells sorted from blood, sampled in a trial of the OX40 agonist ivuxolimab. Source of these receptors: an adult with an advanced solid tumor such as melanoma, head and neck, liver or kidney cancer.

This clone showed up just once. A much larger clone differs from this one at a single base, so this may be a read error. No conserved phenylalanine or tryptophan ends this CDR3, so it is likely a read error. The genes are TRBV7-9 and TRBJ2-7; 7 positions match TRBD1. The CDR3 has 13 amino acids. Germline CDR1 reads SEHNR; CDR2 reads FQNEAQ (reference sequence). V gave up 5 bases and J gave up 0 bases; unmatched junction bases: 1. The DNA for the CDR3 is TGTGCCAGCAGCCGGGACAGCTCCTACGAGCAGTACCTC. This sequence encodes CASSRDSSYEQYL.

This chain links TRBV6-1 with TRBJ2-2; a possible D gene is TRBD2 (6 bases). The ends were cut back, 2 bases at V and 6 bases at J, with 16 bases in the middle. The germline V gene has CDR1 MNHNS and CDR2 SASEGT. This CDR3 region has 16 residues. As DNA, the CDR3 is TGTGCCAGCAGTGAATCCCTACGGAGGGTGGCCGGGGAGCTGTTTTTT. This sequence encodes CASSESLRRVAGELFF.

The gene calls are TRBV30 and TRBJ2-7; D tentatively fits TRBD1 or TRBD2 (5 bases each). This CDR3 spans 13 amino acids. V dropped 7 bases and J dropped 4 bases, with 17 bases sitting between them. Germline loops: CDR1 GTSNPN, CDR2 SVGIG (reference sequence). This chain's CDR3 is CASRGAGPYEQYF. CDR3 sequence (DNA): TGTGCCTCTCGAGGGGCAGGCCCTTACGAGCAGTACTTC.

This rearrangement joins TRBV9 to TRBJ2-1; D possibly corresponds to TRBD2 (6 bases). V was shortened by 0 bases and J by 8 bases, with 9 bases between the two germline ends. Per the germline V gene, CDR1 is SGDLS and CDR2 is YYNGEE. This CDR3 is 13 amino acids long. CDR3 DNA sequence: TGTGCCAGCAGCGTAGCTACGGGGGATGAGCAGTTCTTC. Its translation: CASSVATGDEQFF.

There are a few counts of this clone. The gene calls are TRBV19 and TRBJ2-7; no definite D call. V lost 6 bases, J lost 0 bases, and 12 bases lay in between. The CDR3 covers 14 residues. In germline, CDR1 is LNHDA, CDR2 SQIVND (reference sequence). The CDR3 loop is CASSLSLSSYEQYF. CDR3 bases: TGTGCCAGTAGCCTAAGTCTTAGCTCCTACGAGCAGTACTTC.

The chain has TRBV4-3 and TRBJ1-5, with TRBD1 identical over 7 bases. CDR3 length: 15 amino acids. V shed 5 bases, J shed 0 bases, and the junction held 4 bases outside the gene matches. Per the germline V gene, CDR1 is LGHNA and CDR2 is YSLEER. CDR3 sequence: CASSSGGVSNQPQHF. Here the CDR3 DNA reads TGCGCCAGCAGCTCAGGGGGGGTTAGCAATCAGCCCCAGCATTTT.

The chain combines TRBV7-1 with TRBJ1-6, with D uncertain. TRBV7-1 is flagged as an ORF with uncertain function. The CDR3 extends over 13 amino acids. V was cut by 4 bases and J by 6 bases, with 7 bases left in between. CDR3 protein: CASSLGLNSPLHF. In nucleotides, the CDR3 is TGTGCCAGCAGCTTAGGCCTTAATTCACCCCTCCACTTT.

J is TRBJ2-5 and V is TRBV7-2; no clear D gene. V was pared by 5 bases and J by 1 base, with 11 bases between. Germline V gives CDR1 SGHTA, CDR2 FQGNSA. The length of the CDR3 is 14 residues. CDR3 coding DNA: TGTGCCAGCAGCCTCGGGTCCATCCAAGAGACCCAGTACTTC. This encodes CASSLGSIQETQYF.

The rearrangement uses TRBV6-5 and TRBJ2-1; 8 bases are a match to TRBD2. CDR1 is MNHEY, CDR2 SVGAGI, per germline. The length of the CDR3 is 14 residues. The junction had 6 bases not matched to a gene; V was cut back by 4 bases and J by 7 bases. The CDR3 bases are TGTGCCAGCAGTTGGCTTCCGGGGGGGAATGAGCAGTTCTTC. Translation: CASSWLPGGNEQFF.

The rearrangement links TRBV10-1 to TRBJ2-3; D is ambiguous. The CDR3 extends over 13 amino acids. The V gene lost 4 bases and the J gene lost 11 bases, with 16 bases spanning the gap. Germline V gene lookup returns CDR1 WNHNN and CDR2 SYGVQD (reference sequence). The CDR3 spells CASSGSTGYRQYF. Written as DNA, the CDR3 is TGCGCCAGCAGTGGGTCGACCGGGTATAGGCAGTATTTT.

The chain uses TRBV2 and TRBJ1-1; TRBD1 aligns across 7 bases. Germline values: CDR1 SNHLY, CDR2 FYNNEI. The V gene end was trimmed by 7 bases and the J gene end by 3 bases; junction bases not matched to a gene: 8. The CDR3 extends over 14 amino acids. CDR3 in amino acids: CASKSNRGYTEAFF. CDR3 sequence (DNA): TGTGCCAGCAAAAGTAACAGGGGTTACACTGAAGCTTTCTTT. Full variable domain (missing parts from reference TRBV2 and TRBJ1-1): EPEVTQTPSHQVTQMGQEVILRCVPISNHLYFYWYRQILGQKVEFLVSFYNNEISEKSEIFDDQFSVERPDGSNFTLKIRSTKLEDSAMYFCASKSNRGYTEAFFGQGTRLTVV.

The genes are TRBV5-1 and TRBJ1-2; 7 positions agree with TRBD1. With V trimmed by 0 bases and J by 7 bases, 12 bases remained unmatched. Germline V gives CDR1 SGHRS, CDR2 YFSETQ. The CDR3 has 16 amino acids. The CDR3 DNA reads TGCGCCAGCAGCTTGGAGAGATACGGACAGGAGAGTGGCTACACCTTC. Its protein is CASSLERYGQESGYTF.

This rearrangement joins TRBV5-6 to TRBJ1-2; D uncertain. Trimming shortened V by 0 bases and J by 4 bases, and 13 bases separated the two germline ends. In germline, CDR1 is SGHDT, CDR2 YYEEEE. The CDR3 extends over 15 amino acids. The CDR3 coding sequence is TGTGCCAGCAGCTTGGGAACGGGAGGGTTCTATGGCTACACCTTC. Translated, it gives CASSLGTGGFYGYTF.

This clone showed up just a few times. V and J are TRBV5-6 and TRBJ2-7; D is possibly TRBD2 (5 bases). Looked up from germline, CDR1 is SGHDT and CDR2 is YYEEEE. The CDR3 has 13 amino acids. The V gene lost 4 bases and the J gene lost 5 bases, with 13 bases spanning the gap. CDR3 DNA: TGTGCCAGCAGCCGCCCGGCAGCGGACGAGCAGTACTTC. This translates into CASSRPAADEQYF.

CDR3 region: CASGLVPDGQALYRELFF. CDR3 sequence (DNA): TGTGCTAGTGGTTTGGTACCAGATGGACAGGCCCTTTACCGGGAGCTGTTTTTT. The V gene is TRBV12-5, the J gene TRBJ2-2; TRBD1 agrees at 7 bases. V trimming: 0 bases; J trimming: 9 bases; junction bases outside the gene matches: 16. The CDR3 is made up of 18 amino acids. CDR1 LGHNT and CDR2 FRNRAP come from the germline V gene.

In DNA form, the CDR3 reads TGTGCCAGCAGCGCGCCACTAGCGGAGCAAGAGACCCAGTACTTC. Amino acid sequence: CASSAPLAEQETQYF. The V call is TRBV9, the J call TRBJ2-5; TRBD2 agrees at 8 bases. Trimming at V came to 3 bases and at J to 2 bases, leaving 6 bases not matched to a gene. The CDR3 has 15 amino acids. CDR1 and CDR2 from the germline V gene are SGDLS and YYNGEE.

The rearrangement links TRBV5-6 to TRBJ2-5, with D perhaps TRBD1 or TRBD2 (5 bases each). This CDR3 has 15 amino acids. Germline CDR1 is SGHDT and CDR2 is YYEEEE. Deletions cut 6 bases from V and 2 bases from J, with 17 bases between. The DNA of the CDR3 is TGTGCCAGCACCCCCGGGACGACCCTTCAAGAGACCCAGTACTTC. Its translation is CASTPGTTLQETQYF.

The chain recombines TRBV14 with TRBJ2-7; 10 nucleotides match TRBD1. Germline-derived CDR1 and CDR2 are SGHDN and FVKESK. The CDR3 totals 14 residues. Unmatched junction bases numbered 6, after V lost 3 bases and J lost 7 bases. CDR3 loop: CASSHWDRGSEQYF. DNA of the CDR3: TGTGCCAGCAGCCACTGGGACAGGGGTAGTGAGCAGTACTTC.

This sequence joins TRBV4-3 and TRBJ1-2, with 8 nucleotides matching TRBD1. J was trimmed by 8 bases and V by 2 bases; bases with no gene match: 10. The CDR3 runs to 15 residues. Germline assignment: CDR1 LGHNA and CDR2 YSLEER. The DNA for the CDR3 is TGCGCCAGCAGCCAAAATCTACAGGGGGTCGGGGGCTACACCTTC. Amino acid sequence: CASSQNLQGVGGYTF.

The chain carries TRBV4-3 and TRBJ2-7; 7 bases fit TRBD1. The J segment lost 3 bases and the V segment lost 0 bases, leaving 5 bases of the junction unmatched. The germline CDR1 and CDR2 sequences are LGHNA and YSLEER. The CDR3 totals 15 residues. CDR3 nucleotide sequence: TGCGCCAGCAGCCAAGATCGGGGACAGATCTACGAGCAGTACTTC. Its protein product is CASSQDRGQIYEQYF.

The chain carries TRBV7-2 and TRBJ1-2, with no clear D. Germline V lookup: CDR1 SGHTA, CDR2 FQGNSA. The ends were cut back, 3 bases at V and 8 bases at J, with 10 bases in the middle. The CDR3 contains 12 residues. CDR3 in amino acids: CASSFRYEGYTF. DNA for the CDR3: TGTGCCAGCAGCTTCCGGTATGAGGGCTACACCTTC. Complete variable domain (other parts from reference TRBV7-2 and TRBJ1-2): GAGVSQSPSNKVTEKGKDVELRCDPISGHTALYWYRQSLGQGLEFLIYFQGNSAPDKSGLPSDRFSAERTGGSVSTLTIQRTQQEDSAVYLCASSFRYEGYTFGSGTRLTVV.

The chain has TRBV7-6 and TRBJ2-5; possibly TRBD2 for D (6 bases). The closer fit of TRBJ2-7 to the DNA end suggests the J call may be wrong. The CDR3 runs to 14 residues. Germline values: CDR1 SGHVS, CDR2 FNYEAQ. CDR3 loop: CASSSFGGSYEQYF. CDR3 bases: TGTGCCAGCAGCTCCTTTGGGGGGTCCTACGAGCAGTACTTC.

The chain links TRBV7-6 to TRBJ2-2; tentatively, D is TRBD1 (5 bases). With 2 bases removed from V and 5 bases from J, the gap between germline ends came to 15 bases. Germline V lookup: CDR1 SGHVS, CDR2 FNYEAQ. The CDR3 contains 16 residues. DNA for the CDR3: TGTGCCAGCAGCTTACAGGGTCGTGGAAGTACCGGGGAGCTGTTTTTT. Translating gives CASSLQGRGSTGELFF.

This clone counts as medium-sized (0.01 to 0.1%). The rearrangement uses TRBV2 and TRBJ1-2; D unclear. Germline CDR1 reads SNHLY; CDR2 reads FYNNEI. The ends were cut back, 1 base at V and 4 bases at J, with 7 bases in the middle. The CDR3 extends over 13 amino acids. The DNA of the CDR3 is TGTGCCAGCAGTGAAGACGGCTTCTATGGCTACACCTTC. This gives the protein CASSEDGFYGYTF.

This clone came up a few times. The chain uses TRBV27 and TRBJ1-2; TRBD1 might be the D (6 bases). The germline V and J ends were trimmed by 6 bases and 4 bases, with 12 bases remaining between them. The CDR3 contains 13 residues. Germline lookup yields CDR1 MNHEY and CDR2 SMNVEV (reference sequence). DNA for the CDR3: TGTGCCAGCAGCGAGAGGGGGGGCTATGGCTACACCTTC. Its protein is CASSERGGYGYTF.

The CDR3 coding sequence is TGTGCCAGTAGTATCTCGGGGGGTGGGTCCACTGAAGCTTTCTTT. Amino acids: CASSISGGGSTEAFF. The gene calls are TRBV19 and TRBJ1-1, with TRBD1 as a possible D gene (5 bases). Between the trimmed V and J ends, which lost 3 bases and 4 bases, there was a span of 15 bases. This CDR3 has 15 amino acids. Germline V gives CDR1 LNHDA, CDR2 SQIVND (reference sequence).

The chain recombines TRBV27 with TRBJ1-2, with D possibly being TRBD1 (6 bases). The CDR3 has 13 residues. V dropped 2 bases and J dropped 3 bases, with 7 bases sitting between them. The germline V gene encodes CDR1 MNHEY and CDR2 SMNVEV (reference sequence). CDR3 DNA sequence: TGTGCCAGCAGTTTAAAGGGGGACTATGGCTACACCTTC. Translation: CASSLKGDYGYTF.

This sequence joins TRBV5-6 and TRBJ1-4; D might be TRBD1 (6 bases). The germline gives CDR1 SGHDT, CDR2 YYEEEE. Trimming left V 0 bases short and J 0 bases short, with 12 bases between. The CDR3 length is 17 residues. Here the CDR3 DNA reads TGTGCCAGCAGCTTGGGGGGAGAGGGGGCAACTAATGAAAAACTGTTTTTT. Translation: CASSLGGEGATNEKLFF.

V and J are TRBV29-1 and TRBJ2-4; D uncertain. The length of the CDR3 is 15 residues. Germline V lookup: CDR1 SQVTM, CDR2 ANQGSEA. V was clipped by 0 bases and J by 0 bases, with 9 bases between them. This CDR3 is CSVEDLRIAKNIQYF. CDR3 coding DNA: TGCAGCGTTGAAGATCTTCGGATAGCCAAAAACATTCAGTACTTC.

This rearrangement joins TRBV7-9 to TRBJ2-7, with D perhaps TRBD1 or TRBD2 (5 bases each). Per germline, CDR1 SEHNR and CDR2 FQNEAQ (reference sequence). The CDR3 loop spans 14 amino acids. The V gene lost 5 bases and the J gene lost 1 base, with 12 bases spanning the gap. For the CDR3, the DNA is TGTGCCAGCAGCCCGGGACCTCAGTCCTACGAGCAGTACTTC. It encodes CASSPGPQSYEQYF.